Listed below are T cell receptor beta chains from one sample, sequenced in a study of Ad26.COV2.S vaccination and SARS-CoV-2 variants. Measured with immunoSEQ multiplex PCR; TCRdb has only the in-frame clones, and not every one. The table lists about 480,000 clones, around 88% of them singletons, with about 13% in the top ten. Specimen: peripheral blood, collected in a trial of Ad26.COV2.S vaccine versus placebo. These receptor sequences come from a person aged 18-60 years who received the Ad26.COV2.S COVID-19 vaccine or a placebo. Each CDR3 is given with its conserved first and last residue.

V gene: TRBV10-3; CDR3 protein: CAITSGRAGDTGELFF
V gene: TRBV6-6; CDR3 protein: CASRHTTEGIGNTQYF
V gene: TRBV6-1; CDR3 protein: CASSGTSGRALGNEQFF
V gene: TRBV5-4; CDR3 protein: CASSLGGPYNEQFF
V gene: TRBV10-3; CDR3 protein: CAISDGGANVLTF
V gene: TRBV29-1; CDR3 protein: CSGRWNYGYTF
V gene: TRBV6-2/TRBV6-3; CDR3 protein: CATIPFGSSGNTIYF
V gene: TRBV27; CDR3 protein: CASSFRQGSDEQYF
V gene: TRBV18; CDR3 protein: CASSPVREAKLFF
V gene: TRBV6-2/TRBV6-3; CDR3 protein: CASSYSAGRRNNEQFF
V gene: TRBV7-9; CDR3 protein: CASSLTGGTSGSRAYEQFF
V gene: TRBV5-4; CDR3 protein: CASSFDPGPLANEQYF
V gene: TRBV7-9; CDR3 protein: CASSPSGRERYEQYF
V gene: TRBV6-1; CDR3 protein: CASSERGTGVQPQHF
V gene: TRBV14; CDR3 protein: CASSQQGYSPLHF
V gene: TRBV18; CDR3 protein: CASSPRDRGPTNEKLFF
V gene: TRBV2; CDR3 protein: CASKSDRGATGELFF
V gene: TRBV18; CDR3 protein: CASSHSTTPPNTEAFF
V gene: TRBV9; CDR3 protein: CASSVGPGPEGEAFF
V gene: TRBV3-1/TRBV3-2; CDR3 protein: CASSPTTGNTIYF
V gene: TRBV24-1; CDR3 protein: CATSDGGQTYEQYF
V gene: TRBV2; CDR3 protein: CASRPGLAGAGELFF
V gene: TRBV19; CDR3 protein: CASTHRVGNEQFF
V gene: TRBV6-2/TRBV6-3; CDR3 protein: CASSSTGGTASTDTQYF
V gene: TRBV7-2; CDR3 protein: CASSLARQETQYF
V gene: TRBV7-2; CDR3 protein: CASSLLQGLANVLTF
V gene: TRBV20-1; CDR3 protein: CSASGLGVSRSYNEQFF
V gene: TRBV19; CDR3 protein: CASSTGRYNEQFF
V gene: TRBV30; CDR3 protein: CAWSRSEKLFF
V gene: TRBV20-1; CDR3 protein: CSARGWAEAFF
V gene: TRBV30; CDR3 protein: CAWSAPPYEAFF
V gene: TRBV3-1/TRBV3-2; CDR3 protein: CASSQDQVGTQYF
V gene: TRBV7-8; CDR3 protein: CASSFRGVEKLFF
V gene: TRBV5-1; CDR3 protein: CASSLNSARGTGELFF
V gene: TRBV15; CDR3 protein: CATSREARGSYEQYF
V gene: TRBV5-4; CDR3 protein: CASSRDQNNEQFF
V gene: TRBV5-6; CDR3 protein: CASFLRGTKNTGELFF
V gene: TRBV10-3; CDR3 protein: CASGLAGGANTGELFF
V gene: TRBV2; CDR3 protein: CASITTSGSYEQYF
V gene: TRBV7-8; CDR3 protein: CASSRRQGPSQPQHF
V gene: TRBV18; CDR3 protein: CASSPDSWGEQFF
V gene: TRBV2; CDR3 protein: CASIGGTGELEKLFF
V gene: TRBV19; CDR3 protein: CASSHRGQDQPQHF
V gene: TRBV9; CDR3 protein: CASSDRVHGYTF
V gene: TRBV6-6; CDR3 protein: CASELGGSYEQYF
V gene: TRBV30; CDR3 protein: CAWTRDSGIPYEQYF
V gene: TRBV10-3; CDR3 protein: CAISDLSYEQYF
V gene: TRBV25-1; CDR3 protein: CASSEWGQTNTEAFF
V gene: TRBV27; CDR3 protein: CASSPTGPQGYGYTF
V gene: TRBV5-1; CDR3 protein: CASARVVDTGELFF
V gene: TRBV29-1; CDR3 protein: CSVVSDYGYTF
V gene: TRBV7-2; CDR3 protein: CASSLVHGGAEAFF
V gene: TRBV3-1/TRBV3-2; CDR3 protein: CASSPITLAAGELFF
V gene: TRBV23-1; CDR3 protein: CASSPGPGRPNTGELFF